The 7 T cell receptor beta chains below all came from one sample that was sequenced in a study of response to subunit inactivated influenza vaccine. In TCRdb, the RT-PCR reads were re-called with MiXCR into one record per CDR3 protein. The sample yields about 650,000 distinct CDR3 sequences, about a sixth seen once. Sequences were derived from PBMCs from blood, sampled 11 to 12 days after vaccination. These TCRs come from a man in his forties or fifties who received an inactivated influenza vaccine.

The chain recombines TRBV7-9 with TRBJ2-4; D is possibly TRBD2 (6 bases). The germline V and J ends were trimmed by 4 bases and 3 bases, with 13 bases remaining between them. The germline V gene has CDR1 SEHNR and CDR2 FQNEAQ (reference sequence). CDR3 length: 15 amino acids. CDR3: CASSYRGSDKNIQYF. In DNA, the CDR3 is TGTGCCAGCAGCTACCGGGGGAGTGACAAAAACATTCAGTACTTC.

Only a few counts were recorded for this clonotype. The chain links TRBV18 to TRBJ1-1; unclear D gene. Germline V gene data show CDR1 as KGHSH and CDR2 as LQKENI. V lost 0 bases, J lost 1 base, and 9 bases lay in between. The CDR3 is 15 amino acids. CDR3 loop: CASSPPVIQNTEAFF. In nucleotides, the CDR3 is TGTGCCAGCTCACCACCGGTTATACAGAACACTGAAGCTTTCTTT.

V and J are TRBV6-2 or TRBV6-3 and TRBJ2-1; TRBD2 might be the D (6 bases). The CDR3 is made up of 16 amino acids. From germline, CDR1 is MNHEY and CDR2 SVGEGT. V was cut by 0 bases and J by 4 bases, with 13 bases left in between. Written as DNA, the CDR3 is TGTGCCAGCAGTTACTCGCGGGGAGAACTGTACAATGAGCAGTTCTTC. This codes for CASSYSRGELYNEQFF.

The V gene is TRBV7-6, the J gene TRBJ1-1, with D possibly TRBD1 on 6 matching bases. Germline CDR1 reads SGHVS; CDR2 reads FNYEAQ. This CDR3 has 16 residues. V shed 2 bases and J shed 5 bases, with 18 bases lying between them. CDR3 amino acids: CASSLMQGRYGTEAFF. CDR3 DNA sequence: TGTGCCAGCAGCTTAATGCAGGGGAGGTACGGGACTGAAGCTTTCTTT.

This clonotype was seen only a few times. The chain combines TRBV6-6 with TRBJ1-2; D perhaps matches TRBD1 (5 bases). Trimming left V 6 bases short and J 5 bases short, with 13 bases between. The CDR3 runs 13 residues. The germline CDR1 and CDR2 sequences are MNHNY and SVGAGI (reference sequence). In nucleotides, the CDR3 is TGTGCCAGCAGACCGCCGGGGGAGTATGGCTACACCTTC. Its protein product is CASRPPGEYGYTF.

This rearrangement joins TRBV20-1 to TRBJ2-7; D is possibly TRBD1 (7 bases). Germline CDR1 and CDR2: DFQATT and SNEGSKA (reference sequence). The CDR3 sequence is 14 residues long. The ends were cut back, 6 bases at V and 3 bases at J, with 18 bases in the middle. The chain's CDR3 is CSATTPRGDYEQYF. CDR3 bases: TGCAGTGCCACGACCCCCAGGGGGGACTACGAGCAGTACTTC.

This clonotype was observed a handful of times. The rearrangement joins TRBV20-1 to TRBJ1-4, with 12 bases fitting TRBD1. J gave up 4 bases and V 3 bases, and 12 bases lay outside the gene matches. The germline V gene has CDR1 DFQATT and CDR2 SNEGSKA (reference sequence). CDR3 length: 18 amino acids. Here the CDR3 DNA reads TGCAGTGCTAGGAAGGGACAGGGGGCCGACTACATTAATGAAAAACTGTTTTTT. This translates into CSARKGQGADYINEKLFF.